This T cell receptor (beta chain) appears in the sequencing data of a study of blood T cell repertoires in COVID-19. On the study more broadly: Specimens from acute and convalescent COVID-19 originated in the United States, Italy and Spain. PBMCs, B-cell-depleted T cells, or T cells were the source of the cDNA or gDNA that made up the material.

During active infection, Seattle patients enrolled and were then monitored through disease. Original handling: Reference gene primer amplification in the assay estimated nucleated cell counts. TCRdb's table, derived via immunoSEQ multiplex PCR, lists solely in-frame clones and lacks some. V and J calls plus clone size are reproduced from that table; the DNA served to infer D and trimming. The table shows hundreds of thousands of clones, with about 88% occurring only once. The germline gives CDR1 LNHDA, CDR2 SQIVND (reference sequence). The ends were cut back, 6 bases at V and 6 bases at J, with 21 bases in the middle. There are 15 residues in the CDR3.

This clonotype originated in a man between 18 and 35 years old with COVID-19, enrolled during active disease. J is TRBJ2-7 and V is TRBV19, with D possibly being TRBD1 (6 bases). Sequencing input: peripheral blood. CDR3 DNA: TGTGCCAGTAGGCCTCAGGGGCTGGTGTCTGCCGAGCAGTACTTC. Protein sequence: CASRPQGLVSAEQYF.